A single sample gave rise to the 5 T cell receptor beta chains below, sequenced in a study of T cell responses to AZD1222 COVID-19 vaccine. TCRdb's copy holds only in-frame clones and misses some; the assay was immunoSEQ multiplex PCR. The profile shows about 140,000 clones, about 93% of them singletons. The starting material was peripheral blood, obtained 28 days after the second AZD1222 dose. The receptors originated from an adult who received the AZD1222 COVID-19 vaccine.

The chain couples TRBV10-3 to TRBJ1-3; D may be TRBD1 (5 bases). V lost 6 bases and J 0 bases, leaving 12 bases between the germline ends. The CDR3 is made up of 15 amino acids. The germline V gene encodes CDR1 ENHRY and CDR2 SYGVKD. CDR3 sequence (DNA): TGTGCCATCAGCGAGACAGCGGACTCTGGAAACACCATATATTTT. As protein: CAISETADSGNTIYF.

The chain carries TRBV19 and TRBJ2-3, with D hard to call. The CDR3 has 13 residues. CDR1 and CDR2 from the germline V gene are LNHDA and SQIVND (reference sequence). Trimming removed 6 bases from V and 4 bases from J, with 11 bases in between. CDR3 loop: CASSTGGADTQYF. The CDR3 DNA reads as TGTGCCAGTAGCACCGGTGGCGCAGATACGCAGTATTTT.

This chain links TRBV5-1 with TRBJ2-7, with TRBD1 matching over 9 bases. CDR3 length: 15 amino acids. Germline loops: CDR1 SGHRS, CDR2 YFSETQ. V shed 3 bases and J 7 bases; nucleotides not matched to a gene: 11. CDR3 in DNA: TGCGCCAGCAGCTCGCAACCGGGACAGGGACGGGAGCAGTACTTC. This sequence encodes CASSSQPGQGREQYF.

V usage is TRBV18 and J usage is TRBJ1-2, with 7 bases that match TRBD1. This CDR3 has 16 residues. Per germline, CDR1 KGHSH and CDR2 LQKENI. V dropped 0 bases and J dropped 4; count of bases not matched to a gene: 8. CDR3 region: CASSPPRQGDFYGYTF. As DNA, the CDR3 is TGTGCCAGCTCACCACCGCGGCAGGGGGACTTCTATGGCTACACCTTC.

This chain joins TRBV7-3 and TRBJ2-1; TRBD2 is a possible D gene (5 bases). Trimming removed 6 bases from V and 4 bases from J, with 10 bases in between. This CDR3 comprises 13 residues. Germline values: CDR1 SGHTA, CDR2 FQGTGA. The CDR3 loop is CASSLGLYNEQFF. The CDR3 nucleotides are TGTGCCAGCAGTCTTGGACTTTACAATGAGCAGTTCTTC.